The 8 T cell receptor beta chains presented below share a single source sample, sequenced in a study of T cell responses to AZD1222 COVID-19 vaccine. Method: immunoSEQ multiplex PCR; TCRdb's copy keeps in-frame clones and lacks some. Among approximately 110,000 clones listed, 80% to 85% were seen once. The source was peripheral blood, collected on day 0 of AZD1222 vaccination. These receptors all stem from an adult in good health.

This sequence joins TRBV28 and TRBJ1-5; D remains ambiguous. This CDR3 is built from 14 residues. V was pared by 6 bases and J by 0 bases, with 9 bases between. CDR1 MDHEN and CDR2 SYDVKM come from the germline V gene. The CDR3 sequence: CASRRVTSNQPQHF. The CDR3 DNA reads as TGTGCCAGCAGAAGAGTCACTAGCAATCAGCCCCAGCATTTT.

The rearrangement links TRBV5-1 to TRBJ2-7, with D perhaps given as TRBD1 or TRBD2 (5 bases each). The CDR3 has 15 residues. Trimming pared 4 bases from V and 0 bases from J, leaving 14 bases between. Looked up from germline, CDR1 is SGHRS and CDR2 is YFSETQ. The CDR3 reads CASSVGPQTSYEQYF. CDR3 DNA sequence: TGCGCCAGCAGCGTGGGACCGCAGACCTCCTACGAGCAGTACTTC. The entire variable domain, with the rest obtained from reference TRBV5-1 and TRBJ2-7, is as follows: KAGVTQTPRYLIKTRGQQVTLSCSPISGHRSVSWYQQTPGQGLQFLFEYFSETQRNKGNFPGRFSGRQFSNSRSEMNVSTLELGDSALYLCASSVGPQTSYEQYFGPGTRLTVT.

The rearrangement links TRBV7-9 to TRBJ2-1; TRBD2 is a possible D gene (5 bases). This CDR3 region has 14 residues. Looked up from germline, CDR1 is SEHNR and CDR2 is FQNEAQ (reference sequence). V shed 0 bases and J shed 3 bases, with 6 bases lying between them. Here the CDR3 reads CASSLARGYNEQFF. The DNA of the CDR3 is TGTGCCAGCAGCTTAGCACGGGGCTACAATGAGCAGTTCTTC.

This rearrangement joins TRBV7-9 to TRBJ1-1, with D unresolved. The CDR3 is 16 amino acids. V shed 2 bases and J shed 1 base, with 14 bases lying between them. Germline CDR1 SEHNR, CDR2 FQNEAQ (reference sequence). The CDR3 sequence: CASSLWEGSANTEAFF. CDR3 nucleotide sequence: TGTGCCAGCAGCTTATGGGAAGGCAGCGCGAACACTGAAGCTTTCTTT.

The chain couples TRBV7-3 to TRBJ1-4; maybe TRBD1 (6 bases). V lost 0 bases and J lost 7, with 6 bases in between. Germline V gives CDR1 SGHTA, CDR2 FQGTGA. CDR3 length equals 13 residues. CDR3 in amino acids: CASSLTRGEKLFF. CDR3 coding DNA: TGTGCCAGCAGCTTAACCAGGGGTGAAAAACTGTTTTTT. Together with reference TRBV7-3 and TRBJ1-4, the CDR3 gives the full variable domain: GAGVSQTPSNKVTEKGKYVELRCDPISGHTALYWYRQSLGQGPEFLIYFQGTGAADDSGLPNDRFFAVRPEGSVSTLKIQRTERGDSAVYLCASSLTRGEKLFFGSGTQLSVL.

Concerning this clone: Other DNA sequences in this specimen translate into the identical CDR3. The chain uses TRBV5-1 and TRBJ2-2, with D perhaps matching TRBD1 or TRBD2 (5 bases each). The V gene lost 2 bases and the J gene lost 4 bases, with 9 bases spanning the gap. Germline-derived CDR1 and CDR2 are SGHRS and YFSETQ. The CDR3 runs to 14 residues. The CDR3, as DNA: TGCGCCAGCAGCTTAACAGGAGGCACCGGGGAGCTGTTTTTT. Its translation: CASSLTGGTGELFF.

The V call is TRBV27, the J call TRBJ1-5; D is possibly TRBD1 (5 bases). The V gene's germline CDR1 is MNHEY and CDR2 SMNVEV (reference sequence). CDR3 size: 18 residues. V shed 4 bases and J shed 5 bases, with 24 bases lying between them. The CDR3 nucleotides are TGTGCCAGCAGTTCACAAGTGGGGGGGTTCACCAGACATCAGCCCCAGCATTTT. Translating it yields CASSSQVGGFTRHQPQHF.

The rearrangement links TRBV12-3 or TRBV12-4 to TRBJ2-1, with D hard to call. The V and J ends lost 1 base and 7 bases respectively, with 8 bases between them. CDR3 length equals 13 residues. The CDR3 protein is CASSLGGKNEQFF. CDR3 sequence (DNA): TGTGCCAGCAGTTTAGGGGGTAAAAATGAGCAGTTCTTC.